Each of the 28 T cell receptor beta chains below was sequenced from the same sample in a study of blood T cell repertoires in COVID-19. Using immunoSEQ multiplex PCR, the repertoire was profiled, and TCRdb retains in-frame clones only, with some absent. Of tens of thousands of clones in the sample, approximately 80% were seen once. The sample taken for sequencing was peripheral blood. All receptors come from a woman between 65 and 79 years old with acute or convalescent COVID-19.

The chain links TRBV6-6 to TRBJ1-1; D is ambiguous. Germline V gives CDR1 MNHNY, CDR2 SVGAGI (reference sequence). Trimming stripped 2 bases from V and 1 base from J, with 11 bases between. The CDR3 sequence is 15 residues long. CDR3 amino acids: CASSYPGGGNTEAFF. CDR3 sequence (DNA): TGTGCCAGCAGTTACCCGGGAGGCGGGAACACTGAAGCTTTCTTT.

This rearrangement joins TRBV28 to TRBJ1-1, with 7 bases matching TRBD1. Germline values: CDR1 MDHEN, CDR2 SYDVKM. This CDR3 region has 16 residues. Trimming at V came to 5 bases and at J to 7 bases, leaving 16 bases not matched to a gene. The CDR3 nucleotides read TGTGCCAGCAGTCCCTCGTCCGGACAGGCCGGGTATGAAGCTTTCTTT. The encoded protein is CASSPSSGQAGYEAFF.

The V and J genes are TRBV28 and TRBJ2-2; D unresolved. The CDR3 has 15 amino acids. V lost 5 bases to trimming and J lost 3 bases, with 13 bases between them. Germline V lookup: CDR1 MDHEN, CDR2 SYDVKM. The CDR3 reads CASSPPLRYTGELFF. Written as DNA, the CDR3 is TGTGCCAGCAGTCCCCCGTTGCGGTACACCGGGGAGCTGTTTTTT. The entire variable domain, with the rest obtained from reference TRBV28 and TRBJ2-2, is as follows: DVKVTQSSRYLVKRTGEKVFLECVQDMDHENMFWYRQDPGLGLRLIYFSYDVKMKEKGDIPEGYSVSREKKERFSLILESASTNQTSMYLCASSPPLRYTGELFFGEGSRLTVL.

Remarks on this clone: The junction departs from the called germline gene at one end, perhaps through a read error. V is TRBV4-1 and J is TRBJ2-1; TRBD2 is a possible D gene (6 bases). The CDR3 is 18 amino acids. Germline V gene sequence: CDR1 MGHRA, CDR2 YSYEKL. In DNA, the CDR3 is TGCGCCAGCAGCCAAGGAAATTCCCGGGACTGGGCGTTCAATCAGCAGTTCTTC. Translated, it gives CASSQGNSRDWAFNQQFF.

The rearrangement links TRBV5-1 to TRBJ1-6, with TRBD1 as a possible D gene (5 bases). This CDR3 contains 16 residues. Germline V gives CDR1 SGHRS, CDR2 YFSETQ. The ends were cut back, 0 bases at V and 10 bases at J, with 17 bases in the middle. The CDR3 spells CASSLEGRRSTSPLHF. The CDR3 DNA is TGCGCCAGCAGCTTGGAGGGGCGCAGGTCTACCTCACCCCTCCACTTT.

The CDR3 is CASSDPSPGEKLFF. DNA for the CDR3: TGTGCCAGCAGTGATCCCTCACCGGGGGAAAAACTGTTTTTT. This rearrangement joins TRBV6-1 to TRBJ1-4; no clear D gene. The germline V and J ends were trimmed by 3 bases and 8 bases, with 13 bases remaining between them. CDR3 size: 14 residues. Germline loops: CDR1 MNHNS, CDR2 SASEGT.

The V and J genes are TRBV27 and TRBJ2-2; D gene unclear. Germline V gives CDR1 MNHEY, CDR2 SMNVEV (reference sequence). The germline V and J ends were trimmed by 6 bases and 2 bases, with 19 bases remaining between them. The CDR3 consists of 17 residues. DNA of the CDR3: TGTGCCAGCAGAGAACGAGGATTTGCGGAAAACACCGGGGAGCTGTTTTTT. Protein: CASRERGFAENTGELFF.

This chain joins TRBV18 and TRBJ2-1; 10 bases match TRBD2. This CDR3 has 15 residues. Germline V gene lookup returns CDR1 KGHSH and CDR2 LQKENI. The ends lost 3 bases at V and 5 bases at J; junction bases unmatched: 4. CDR3 sequence (DNA): TGTGCCAGCTCACCTATAGCGGGAGGTGACAATGAGCAGTTCTTC. This codes for CASSPIAGGDNEQFF.

The sample holds one count of this clone. This chain joins TRBV7-2 and TRBJ1-3; D gene uncertain. There are 13 residues in the CDR3. CDR1 and CDR2 (germline): SGHTA, FQGNSA. V lost 4 bases, J lost 0 bases, and 4 bases lay in between. In nucleotides, the CDR3 is TGTGCCAGCAGCTCCAACTCTGGAAACACCATATATTTT. Amino acid sequence: CASSSNSGNTIYF.

The V call is TRBV10-3, the J call TRBJ2-1; TRBD1 might be the D (6 bases). The V end was cut by 0 bases, the J end by 6 bases, with 12 bases between. Germline assignment: CDR1 ENHRY and CDR2 SYGVKD. There are 15 residues in the CDR3. The CDR3 protein is CAISESEQGLNEQFF. The CDR3 nucleotides are TGTGCCATCAGTGAGTCGGAGCAGGGGCTCAATGAGCAGTTCTTC.

Worth noting for this clone: Distinct nucleotide sequences in the sample also encode this CDR3. CDR3 region: CASSLGGTGREKLFF. In DNA, the CDR3 is TGTGCCAGCAGCTTGGGCGGGACAGGGCGAGAAAAACTGTTTTTT. The chain employs TRBV7-8 and TRBJ1-4, with 9 bases matching TRBD1. This CDR3 region has 15 residues. Germline lookup yields CDR1 SGHVS and CDR2 FQNEAQ. The ends lost 3 bases at V and 8 bases at J; junction bases unmatched: 7. The full variable domain, in which reference TRBV7-8 and TRBJ1-4 provide the parts outside the CDR3, is GAGVSQSPRYKVAKRGQDVALRCDPISGHVSLFWYQQALGQGPEFLTYFQNEAQLDKSGLPSDRFFAERPEGSVSTLKIQRTQQEDSAVYLCASSLGGTGREKLFFGSGTQLSVL.

The V call is TRBV7-2, the J call TRBJ1-4; D possibly corresponds to TRBD1 (6 bases). Germline values: CDR1 SGHTA, CDR2 FQGNSA. Trimming removed 6 bases from V and 10 bases from J, with 9 bases in between. This CDR3 comprises 11 residues. CDR3 DNA: TGTGCCAGCAGTCCAGGGGCAAAACTGTTTTTT. It encodes CASSPGAKLFF.

The CDR3 region has the DNA TGTGCCAGCAGTTATGGGGGGTCGCAAGGCTACACCTTC. Its protein product is CASSYGGSQGYTF. The chain couples TRBV6-5 to TRBJ1-2; D is possibly TRBD1 (5 bases). This CDR3 region has 13 residues. Looked up from germline, CDR1 is MNHEY and CDR2 is SVGAGI. Trimming shortened V by 3 bases and J by 8 bases, and 13 bases separated the two germline ends.

The chain couples TRBV24-1 to TRBJ2-1, with 7 bases aligning to TRBD2. CDR3 length: 15 amino acids. With 3 bases clipped from V and 7 bases from J, the junction kept 8 bases outside the gene matches. In germline, CDR1 is KGHDR, CDR2 SFDVKD. The CDR3 sequence: CATSDPRRGGNEQFF. As DNA, the CDR3 is TGTGCCACCAGTGATCCCAGACGGGGAGGGAATGAGCAGTTCTTC.

The V gene is TRBV6-5, the J gene TRBJ2-1; 8 nucleotides match TRBD2. Trimming cost V 4 bases and J 8 bases; bases outside gene matches: 7. Germline values: CDR1 MNHEY, CDR2 SVGAGI. CDR3 length: 14 amino acids. The CDR3 region is CASSSGLGLDEQFF. The CDR3 DNA reads TGTGCCAGCAGTTCGGGACTAGGGTTAGATGAGCAGTTCTTC.

This sequence joins TRBV6-2 or TRBV6-3 and TRBJ2-7; maybe TRBD2 (7 bases). The CDR3 is 15 amino acids. Germline V gene sequence: CDR1 MNHEY, CDR2 SVGEGT. With 4 bases removed from V and 3 bases from J, the gap between germline ends came to 16 bases. This chain's CDR3 is CASSLLRGPHYEQYF. In DNA, the CDR3 is TGTGCCAGCAGTTTGTTGCGGGGGCCCCACTACGAGCAGTACTTC.

The V gene is TRBV5-1, the J gene TRBJ1-2; TRBD1 matches 11 bases. The germline gives CDR1 SGHRS, CDR2 YFSETQ. The junction had 6 bases not matched to a gene; V was cut back by 5 bases and J by 3 bases. The CDR3 covers 15 residues. The CDR3 DNA follows: TGCGCCAGCAGGGCGTGGGACAGGGGGGACTATGGCTACACCTTC. It specifies CASRAWDRGDYGYTF.

This clone was observed a handful of times. The chain combines TRBV28 with TRBJ1-2; unclear D gene. CDR1 is MDHEN, CDR2 SYDVKM, per germline. This CDR3 has 13 amino acids. V shed 8 bases and J shed 5 bases, with 15 bases lying between them. CDR3 nucleotides: TGTGCCAGCCGAGAGACTATCCGATATGGCTACACCTTC. This sequence encodes CASRETIRYGYTF.

The J gene is TRBJ1-6, the V gene TRBV5-6; a possible D gene is TRBD1 (6 bases). Germline loops: CDR1 SGHDT, CDR2 YYEEEE. This CDR3 spans 16 amino acids. Between the trimmed V and J ends, which lost 1 base and 2 bases, there was a span of 10 bases. CDR3 DNA sequence: TGTGCCAGCAGCTTGATGGGGGCGGCCTATAATTCACCCCTCCACTTT. Translated: CASSLMGAAYNSPLHF.

This clone was seen only a few times. This rearrangement joins TRBV7-9 to TRBJ2-3, with 10 bases identical to TRBD2. Germline CDR1 and CDR2: SEHNR and FQNEAQ (reference sequence). V shed 2 bases and J 6 bases; nucleotides not matched to a gene: 5. This CDR3 is built from 15 residues. CDR3 residues: CASSLQREGPDTQYF. The CDR3 DNA reads as TGTGCCAGCAGCTTACAGCGGGAGGGCCCCGATACGCAGTATTTT.

V and J are TRBV18 and TRBJ2-1; 9 nucleotides line up with TRBD2. This CDR3 contains 17 residues. V lost 2 bases, J lost 5 bases, and 10 bases stayed unmatched. Germline V gene lookup returns CDR1 KGHSH and CDR2 LQKENI. The CDR3 DNA is TGTGCCAGCTCACCATTCGGGCTACTAGCGGGCGACAATGAGCAGTTCTTC. As protein: CASSPFGLLAGDNEQFF. Variable domain in full (rest from reference TRBV18 and TRBJ2-1): NAGVMQNPRHLVRRRGQEARLRCSPMKGHSHVYWYRQLPEEGLKFMVYLQKENIIDESGMPKERFSAEFPKEGPSILRIQQVVRGDSAAYFCASSPFGLLAGDNEQFFGPGTRLTVL.

This chain connects TRBV5-1 to TRBJ2-1; 12 positions match TRBD2. Per the germline V gene, CDR1 is SGHRS and CDR2 is YFSETQ. The junction had 3 bases not matched to a gene; V was cut back by 4 bases and J by 4 bases. The CDR3 consists of 15 residues. CDR3 region: CASSLLAGGYNEQFF. The CDR3 nucleotides read TGCGCCAGCAGCCTACTAGCGGGGGGATACAATGAGCAGTTCTTC. Supplemented by reference TRBV5-1 and TRBJ2-1, the full variable domain reads KAGVTQTPRYLIKTRGQQVTLSCSPISGHRSVSWYQQTPGQGLQFLFEYFSETQRNKGNFPGRFSGRQFSNSRSEMNVSTLELGDSALYLCASSLLAGGYNEQFFGPGTRLTVL.

The V gene is TRBV28, the J gene TRBJ2-2; tentatively, D is TRBD1 (5 bases). The V gene lost 5 bases and the J gene lost 0 bases, with 13 bases spanning the gap. Germline-derived CDR1 and CDR2 are MDHEN and SYDVKM. CDR3 length: 16 amino acids. The CDR3 is CASSRQLSANTGELFF. In DNA form, the CDR3 reads TGTGCCAGCAGTCGACAGCTATCCGCGAACACCGGGGAGCTGTTTTTT.

V and J are TRBV11-3 and TRBJ1-2; D is possibly TRBD1 (6 bases). V lost 0 bases and J lost 6, with 14 bases in between. This CDR3 has 15 amino acids. In germline, CDR1 is SGHNT, CDR2 YENEEA. This CDR3 is CASSLEGQLLHGYTF. CDR3 in DNA: TGTGCCAGCAGCTTAGAAGGACAGCTCCTCCATGGCTACACCTTC.

The chain joins TRBV21-1 to TRBJ2-1; the D call of TRBD1 is as the table states it, not checked on the DNA. TRBV21-1 is deemed a pseudogene. This CDR3 spans 17 amino acids. The DNA of the CDR3 is TGTGCCAGCAAAAAAAGGGCTGGGGCGCGAACCTACAATGAGCAGTTCTTC. As protein: CASKKRAGARTYNEQFF.

The rearrangement uses TRBV29-1 and TRBJ1-5; D gene unclear. Germline CDR1 reads SQVTM; CDR2 reads ANQGSEA. The CDR3 sequence is 12 residues long. V lost 3 bases and J lost 6, with 9 bases in between. CDR3 nucleotide sequence: TGCAGCGTTGACATTGCGGGTCAGCCCCAGCATTTT. It codes for CSVDIAGQPQHF.

This clone was seen a single time. The gene calls are TRBV18 and TRBJ1-1; D possibly corresponds to TRBD1 (5 bases). The V gene lost 0 bases and the J gene lost 1 base, with 9 bases spanning the gap. In germline, CDR1 is KGHSH, CDR2 LQKENI. The CDR3 is made up of 15 amino acids. The CDR3 nucleotides read TGTGCCAGCTCACCACCGGGACTCCGGAACACTGAAGCTTTCTTT. Translating gives CASSPPGLRNTEAFF.

The J gene is TRBJ1-2, the V gene TRBV28; 9 positions agree with TRBD1. The V and J ends lost 3 bases and 5 bases, in that order; junction bases with no gene match: 4. Germline V gene data show CDR1 as MDHEN and CDR2 as SYDVKM. The CDR3 sequence is 14 residues long. In nucleotides, the CDR3 is TGTGCCAGCAGTTTCGCACAGGGGGCATATGGCTACACCTTC. This codes for CASSFAQGAYGYTF.